Sequencing of this T cell receptor beta chain was carried out in a study of OX40 agonist ivuxolimab in advanced cancers. The germline V and J ends were trimmed by 4 bases and 1 base, with 2 bases remaining between them. Germline V gene lookup returns CDR1 LGHNT and CDR2 FRNRAP. This CDR3 is 12 amino acids long. On this clone itself: Its antigen is currently unknown.

Study results and limitations: Both blood CD4+ and CD8+ T cells showed clonal growth by week 6 at 0.1 to 3.0 mg/kg.

Here immunoSEQ multiplex PCR was the method, and the copy in TCRdb shows in-frame clones only, minus some. The sample comprises 73,000 or so clones, roughly 90% of which are singletons, and more than 8.5% rests with the top ten. Sample: CD4+ or CD8+ T cells sorted from blood, taken in a trial of the OX40 agonist ivuxolimab. This clonotype originated in an adult with an advanced solid tumor such as melanoma, head and neck, liver or kidney cancer. The chain combines TRBV12-5 with TRBJ1-5; no clear D gene. The CDR3 protein is CASGWSNQPQHF. The CDR3 DNA is TGTGCTAGTGGTTGGAGCAATCAGCCCCAGCATTTT. The complete variable domain, with remaining parts taken from reference TRBV12-5 and TRBJ1-5, reads DARVTQTPRHKVTEMGQEVTMRCQPILGHNTVFWYRQTMMQGLELLAYFRNRAPLDDSGMPKDRFSAEMPDATLATLKIQPSEPRDSAVYFCASGWSNQPQHFGDGTRLSIL.